The clone carrying this TCR beta chain was picked up one time. This entry comes from a study of T cell changes during pregnancy in multiple sclerosis. Data came from immunoSEQ multiplex PCR; TCRdb stores just in-frame clones and leaves some out. Of tens of thousands of clones in the sample, approximately 92% were seen once. In germline, CDR1 is GTSNPN, CDR2 SVGIG (reference sequence). J lost 7 bases, V lost 2 bases, and 7 bases had no gene match. This CDR3 is 13 amino acids long. The receptor was isolated from a female donor in good health, enrolled as a control in a pregnancy study. V is TRBV30 and J is TRBJ2-7; 8 nucleotides align to TRBD1. The sample was peripheral blood, taken after pregnancy. CDR3 in DNA: TGTGCCTGGAGTCTGACAGGGGTGGAGGAGCAGTACTTC. This codes for CAWSLTGVEEQYF. The entire variable domain, with the rest obtained from reference TRBV30 and TRBJ2-7, is as follows: SQTIHQWPATLVQPVGSPLSLECTVEGTSNPNLYWYRQAAGRGLQLLFYSVGIGQISSEVPQNLSASRPQDRQFILSSKKLLLSDSGFYLCAWSLTGVEEQYFGPGTRLTVT.